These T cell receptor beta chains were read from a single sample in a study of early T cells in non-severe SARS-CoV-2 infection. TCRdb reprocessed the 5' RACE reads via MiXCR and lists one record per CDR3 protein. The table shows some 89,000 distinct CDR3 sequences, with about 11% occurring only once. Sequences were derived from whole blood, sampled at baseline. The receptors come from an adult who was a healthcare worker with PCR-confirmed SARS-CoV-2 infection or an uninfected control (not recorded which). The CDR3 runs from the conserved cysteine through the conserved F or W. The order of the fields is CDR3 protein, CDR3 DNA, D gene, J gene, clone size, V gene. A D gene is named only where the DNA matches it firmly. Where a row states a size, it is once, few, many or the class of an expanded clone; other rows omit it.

CASSLDRENTIYF	TGTGCCAGCAGCTTGGACAGGGAAAACACCATATATTTT	.	TRBJ1-3	many	TRBV5-4
CASSGGGLRRYTDTQYF	TGTGCCAGCAGCGGGGGGGGACTCAGACGGTACACAGATACGCAGTATTTT	TRBD2	TRBJ2-3	.	TRBV28
CASSKEGQTNTGELFF	TGTGCCAGCAGCAAGGAAGGGCAGACCAACACCGGGGAGCTGTTTTTT	.	TRBJ2-2	.	TRBV6-4
CASSQGPGGTQYF	TGCGCCAGCAGCCAGGGCCCAGGTGGCACGCAGTATTTT	.	TRBJ2-3	.	TRBV4-1
CASSLARGTYNEQFF	TGTGCCAGCAGCTTAGCGCGCGGGACTTACAATGAGCAGTTCTTC	.	TRBJ2-1	.	TRBV7-6
CASSPHPGPDPYNEQFF	TGCGCCAGCAGCCCCCACCCGGGTCCGGACCCCTACAATGAGCAGTTCTTC	.	TRBJ2-1	.	TRBV4-3
CASSESGSPLAKNIQYF	TGCGCCAGCAGTGAGTCAGGCAGCCCGCTAGCCAAAAACATTCAGTACTTC	.	TRBJ2-4	.	TRBV10-2
CSARDHRDRGAYNEKLFF	TGCAGTGCTAGAGATCACCGGGACAGGGGCGCCTATAATGAAAAACTGTTTTTT	TRBD1	TRBJ1-4	.	TRBV20-1
CASSGTSGHVNEQYF	TGTGCCAGCAGTGGGACTAGCGGACACGTCAACGAGCAGTACTTC	TRBD2	TRBJ2-7	many	TRBV25-1
CASSSKSKFHEQFF	TGTGCCAGCAGCTCAAAATCTAAATTTCATGAGCAGTTCTTC	.	TRBJ2-1	.	TRBV7-2
CAWSLYVAGGENIQYF	TGTGCCTGGAGTCTCTATGTGGCAGGGGGAGAAAACATTCAGTACTTC	TRBD1	TRBJ2-4	many	TRBV30
CAWSNFYGYTF	TGTGCCTGGAGCAATTTCTATGGCTACACCTTC	.	TRBJ1-2	.	TRBV30
CASSETTAGFKSPLHF	TGTGCCAGCAGCGAAACGACAGCGGGTTTCAAATCACCCCTCCACTTT	.	TRBJ1-6	.	TRBV7-2
CASSLGIGTGPQPQHF	TGCGCCAGCAGCTTGGGAATAGGGACAGGGCCCCAGCCCCAGCATTTT	TRBD1	TRBJ1-5	many	TRBV5-1
CASSQAPRNTEAFF	TGTGCCAGCAGCCAAGCCCCACGCAACACTGAAGCTTTCTTT	.	TRBJ1-1	few	TRBV3-1
CASSLGTGWNEQFF	TGTGCCAGCAGTTTAGGGACAGGGTGGAATGAGCAGTTCTTC	TRBD1	TRBJ2-1	many	TRBV12-3/TRBV12-4
CASSQAKGNQPQHF	TGCGCCAGCAGCCAAGCGAAGGGCAATCAGCCCCAGCATTTT	.	TRBJ1-5	.	TRBV4-3
CSARRGLSSNQPQHF	TGCAGTGCTAGAAGGGGCCTTTCTAGCAATCAGCCCCAGCATTTT	.	TRBJ1-5	few	TRBV20-1
CSVEQTVNTEAFF	TGCAGCGTAGAGCAGACGGTGAACACTGAAGCTTTCTTT	.	TRBJ1-1	few	TRBV29-1
CASSLAAGPGNTIYF	TGTGCCAGCAGCTTAGCGGCAGGTCCTGGAAACACCATATATTTT	.	TRBJ1-3	many	TRBV7-8
CASSPLGAGGPYEQFF	TGTGCCAGCAGCCCCCTAGGTGCGGGGGGCCCTTATGAGCAGTTCTTC	TRBD2	TRBJ2-1	.	TRBV3-1
CSATPGLAGVEQFF	TGCAGTGCTACTCCGGGACTAGCGGGAGTTGAGCAGTTCTTC	TRBD2	TRBJ2-1	.	TRBV20-1
CASSLPQQIETQYF	TGTGCCAGCAGCTTACCCCAGCAGATAGAGACCCAGTACTTC	.	TRBJ2-5	few	TRBV5-4
CASSYSGVGDTQYF	TGCGCCAGCAGCTATAGCGGGGTTGGAGATACGCAGTATTTT	TRBD2	TRBJ2-3	many	TRBV5-1
CASSTTRYPQDTQYF	TGTGCCAGCAGCACGACTCGTTATCCGCAAGATACGCAGTATTTT	.	TRBJ2-3	many	TRBV5-6
CATSRDRSGVQYF	TGTGCCACCAGCAGAGATAGATCGGGGGTGCAGTACTTC	.	TRBJ2-7	few	TRBV15
CASSPDREGKLFF	TGTGCCAGCAGCCCGGACAGAGAAGGAAAACTGTTTTTT	.	TRBJ1-4	many	TRBV7-6
CATSRVGAGIYEKLFF	TGTGCCACCAGCAGAGTGGGGGCAGGAATTTATGAAAAACTGTTTTTT	.	TRBJ1-4	few	TRBV15
CASSFVTGGRGEQYF	TGTGCCAGCAGTTTTGTGACGGGGGGCAGGGGCGAGCAGTACTTC	.	TRBJ2-7	.	TRBV12-3/TRBV12-4
CASRERNRDQETQYF	TGTGCCAGCAGAGAGCGCAACAGAGACCAAGAGACCCAGTACTTC	.	TRBJ2-5	few	TRBV6-2/TRBV6-3
CASSQRDQPQHF	TGTGCCAGCAGCCAGAGGGATCAGCCCCAGCATTTT	.	TRBJ1-5	.	TRBV4-2
CSARDYREVNYGYTF	TGCAGTGCTAGAGATTATAGGGAGGTTAACTATGGCTACACCTTC	.	TRBJ1-2	few	TRBV20-1
CASSLAQLAGASRDTQYF	TGTGCCAGCAGTTTAGCGCAACTAGCGGGAGCTTCTAGAGATACGCAGTATTTT	TRBD2	TRBJ2-3	many	TRBV12-3/TRBV12-4
CASSQEDEKLFF	TGCGCCAGCAGCCAGGAGGATGAAAAACTGTTTTTT	.	TRBJ1-4	few	TRBV4-1
CASSLEPYNEQFF	TGTGCCAGCAGCTTAGAGCCTTACAATGAGCAGTTCTTC	.	TRBJ2-1	.	TRBV7-6
CSARERSGREDGYTF	TGCAGTGCTAGAGAACGTAGCGGACGGGAGGATGGCTACACCTTC	.	TRBJ1-2	many	TRBV20-1
CASSHLNTGELFF	TGTGCCAGCAGCCACCTTAACACCGGGGAGCTGTTTTTT	.	TRBJ2-2	many	TRBV11-3
CASREQGYQPQHF	TGTGCCAGCAGGGAACAGGGGTATCAGCCCCAGCATTTT	TRBD1	TRBJ1-5	many	TRBV28
CASSPKWNTQYF	TGTGCCAGCAGCCCCAAATGGAATACGCAGTATTTT	.	TRBJ2-3	.	TRBV7-9
CASSQDGLAGVVNEQFF	TGTGCCAGCAGCCAAGATGGTCTAGCGGGAGTGGTAAATGAGCAGTTCTTC	TRBD2	TRBJ2-1	.	TRBV14
CAILTALGTEAFF	TGTGCCATCTTGACGGCGTTGGGCACTGAAGCTTTCTTT	.	TRBJ1-1	.	TRBV10-3
CASSLSWGSNQPQHF	TGCGCCAGCAGCCTGAGCTGGGGTTCCAATCAGCCCCAGCATTTT	.	TRBJ1-5	few	TRBV4-1